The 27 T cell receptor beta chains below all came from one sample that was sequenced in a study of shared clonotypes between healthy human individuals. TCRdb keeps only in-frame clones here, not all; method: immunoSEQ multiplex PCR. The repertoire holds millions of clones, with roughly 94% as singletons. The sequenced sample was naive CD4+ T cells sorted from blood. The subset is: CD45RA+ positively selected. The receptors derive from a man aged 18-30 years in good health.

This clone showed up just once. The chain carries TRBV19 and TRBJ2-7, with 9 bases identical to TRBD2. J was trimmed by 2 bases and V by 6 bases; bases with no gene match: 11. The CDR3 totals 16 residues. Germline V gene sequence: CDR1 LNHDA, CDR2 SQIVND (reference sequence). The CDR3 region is CASSTAAGGTPYEQYF. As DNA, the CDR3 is TGTGCCAGTAGCACCGCGGCGGGGGGGACCCCCTACGAGCAGTACTTC.

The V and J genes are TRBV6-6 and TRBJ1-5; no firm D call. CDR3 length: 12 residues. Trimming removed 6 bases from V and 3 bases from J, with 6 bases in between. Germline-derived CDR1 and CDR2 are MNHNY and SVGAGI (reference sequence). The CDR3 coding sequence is TGTGCCAGCAGCATCGTCAATCAGCCCCAGCATTTT. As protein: CASSIVNQPQHF.

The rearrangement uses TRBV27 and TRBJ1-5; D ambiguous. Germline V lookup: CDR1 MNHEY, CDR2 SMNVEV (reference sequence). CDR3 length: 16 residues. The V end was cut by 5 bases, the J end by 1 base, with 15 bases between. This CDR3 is CASSKFGFVSNQPQHF. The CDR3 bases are TGTGCCAGCAGTAAATTCGGGTTCGTGAGCAATCAGCCCCAGCATTTT.

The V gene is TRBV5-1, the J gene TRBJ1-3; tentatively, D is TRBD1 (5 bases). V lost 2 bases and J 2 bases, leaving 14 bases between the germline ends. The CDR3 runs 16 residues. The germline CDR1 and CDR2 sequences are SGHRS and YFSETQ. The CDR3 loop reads CASSFSQGAAGNTIYF. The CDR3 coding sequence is TGCGCCAGCAGCTTCAGCCAGGGTGCGGCTGGAAACACCATATATTTT.

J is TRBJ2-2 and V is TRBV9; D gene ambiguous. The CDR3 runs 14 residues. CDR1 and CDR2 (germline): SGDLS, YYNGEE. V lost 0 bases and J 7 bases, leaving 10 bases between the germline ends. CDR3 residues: CASSVGPDDGELFF. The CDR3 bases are TGTGCCAGCAGCGTAGGACCGGACGACGGGGAGCTGTTTTTT.

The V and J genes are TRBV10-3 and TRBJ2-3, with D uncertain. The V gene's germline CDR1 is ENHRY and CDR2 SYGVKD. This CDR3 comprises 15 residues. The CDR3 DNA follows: TGTGTCTTAACCCCAAGGGTACCTAGCACAGATACGCAGTATTTT. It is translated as CVLTPRVPSTDTQYF.

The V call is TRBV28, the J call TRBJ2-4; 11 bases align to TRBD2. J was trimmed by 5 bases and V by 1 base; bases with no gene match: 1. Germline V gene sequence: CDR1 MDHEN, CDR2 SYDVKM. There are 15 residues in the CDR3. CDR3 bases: TGTGCCAGCAGTTTATTGGGACTAGCGGAAAACATTCAGTACTTC. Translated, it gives CASSLLGLAENIQYF. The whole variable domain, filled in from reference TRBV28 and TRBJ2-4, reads DVKVTQSSRYLVKRTGEKVFLECVQDMDHENMFWYRQDPGLGLRLIYFSYDVKMKEKGDIPEGYSVSREKKERFSLILESASTNQTSMYLCASSLLGLAENIQYFGAGTRLSVL.

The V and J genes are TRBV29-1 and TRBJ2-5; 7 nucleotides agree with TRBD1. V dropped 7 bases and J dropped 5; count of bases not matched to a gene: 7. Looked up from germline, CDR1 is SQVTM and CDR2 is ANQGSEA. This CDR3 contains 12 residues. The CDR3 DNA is TGCAGCGCTGGGACAGTGGGCGAGACCCAGTACTTC. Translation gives CSAGTVGETQYF. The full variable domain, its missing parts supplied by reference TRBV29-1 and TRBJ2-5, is SAVISQKPSRDICQRGTSLTIQCQVDSQVTMMFWYRQQPGQSLTLIATANQGSEATYESGFVIDKFPISRPNLTFSTLTVSNMSPEDSSIYLCSAGTVGETQYFGPGTRLLVL.

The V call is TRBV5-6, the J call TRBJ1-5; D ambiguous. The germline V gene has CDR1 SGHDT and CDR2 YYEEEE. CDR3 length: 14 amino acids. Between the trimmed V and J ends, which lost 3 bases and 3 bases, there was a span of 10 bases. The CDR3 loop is CASSSGRVNQPQHF. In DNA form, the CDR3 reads TGTGCCAGCAGCTCTGGACGGGTCAATCAGCCCCAGCATTTT.

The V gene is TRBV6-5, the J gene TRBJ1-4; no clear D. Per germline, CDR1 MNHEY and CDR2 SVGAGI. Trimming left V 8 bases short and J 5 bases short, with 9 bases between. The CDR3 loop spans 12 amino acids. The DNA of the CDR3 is TGTGCCAGCGCGAACTCAAATGAAAAACTGTTTTTT. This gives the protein CASANSNEKLFF.

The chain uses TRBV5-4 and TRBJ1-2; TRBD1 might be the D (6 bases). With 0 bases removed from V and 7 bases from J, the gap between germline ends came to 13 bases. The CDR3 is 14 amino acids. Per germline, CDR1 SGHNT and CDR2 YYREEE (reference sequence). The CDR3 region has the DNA TGTGCCAGCAGCTTGGTTCAGGGGACGGCTGGCTACACCTTC. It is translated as CASSLVQGTAGYTF.

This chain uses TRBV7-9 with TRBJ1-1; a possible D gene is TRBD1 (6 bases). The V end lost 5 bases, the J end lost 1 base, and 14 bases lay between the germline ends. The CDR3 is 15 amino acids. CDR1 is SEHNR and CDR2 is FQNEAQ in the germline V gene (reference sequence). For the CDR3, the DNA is TGTGCCAGCAGCGATTACAGGGCGGGGAACACTGAAGCTTTCTTT. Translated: CASSDYRAGNTEAFF.

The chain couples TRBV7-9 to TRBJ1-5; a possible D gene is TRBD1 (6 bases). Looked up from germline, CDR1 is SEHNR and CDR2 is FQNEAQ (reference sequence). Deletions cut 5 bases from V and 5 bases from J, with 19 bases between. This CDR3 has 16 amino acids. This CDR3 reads CASSHSQQGFYQPQHF. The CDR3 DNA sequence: TGTGCCAGCAGCCACTCCCAACAGGGATTTTATCAGCCCCAGCATTTT. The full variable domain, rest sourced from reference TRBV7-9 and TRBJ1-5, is DTGVSQNPRHKITKRGQNVTFRCDPISEHNRLYWYRQTLGQGPEFLTYFQNEAQLEKSRLLSDRFSAERPKGSFSTLEIQRTEQGDSAMYLCASSHSQQGFYQPQHFGDGTRLSIL.

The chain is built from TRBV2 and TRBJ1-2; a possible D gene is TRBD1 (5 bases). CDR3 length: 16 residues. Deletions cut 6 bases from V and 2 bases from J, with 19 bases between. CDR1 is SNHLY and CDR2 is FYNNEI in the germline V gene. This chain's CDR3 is CASSAETAILNYGYTF. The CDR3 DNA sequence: TGTGCCAGCAGCGCTGAGACAGCAATTCTAAACTATGGCTACACCTTC. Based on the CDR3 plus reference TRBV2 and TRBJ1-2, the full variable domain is EPEVTQTPSHQVTQMGQEVILRCVPISNHLYFYWYRQILGQKVEFLVSFYNNEISEKSEIFDDQFSVERPDGSNFTLKIRSTKLEDSAMYFCASSAETAILNYGYTFGSGTRLTVV.

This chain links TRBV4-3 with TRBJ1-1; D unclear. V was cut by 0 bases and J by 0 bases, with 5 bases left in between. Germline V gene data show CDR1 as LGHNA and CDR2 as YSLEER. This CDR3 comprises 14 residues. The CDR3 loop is CASSQEFMNTEAFF. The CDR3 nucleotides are TGCGCCAGCAGCCAAGAGTTCATGAACACTGAAGCTTTCTTT.

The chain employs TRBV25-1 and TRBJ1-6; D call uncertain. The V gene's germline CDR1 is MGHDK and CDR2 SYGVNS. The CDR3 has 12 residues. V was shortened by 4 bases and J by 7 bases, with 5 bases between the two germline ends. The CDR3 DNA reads TGTGCCAGCAGTGCAAAGAATTCACCCCTCCACTTT. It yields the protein CASSAKNSPLHF.

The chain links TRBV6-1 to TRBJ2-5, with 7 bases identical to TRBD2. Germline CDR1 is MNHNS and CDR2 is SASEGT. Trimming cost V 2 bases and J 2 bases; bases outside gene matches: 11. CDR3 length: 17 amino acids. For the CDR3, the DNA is TGTGCCAGCAGTGAACCGCGTGGGGGGGGTATACAAGAGACCCAGTACTTC. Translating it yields CASSEPRGGGIQETQYF.

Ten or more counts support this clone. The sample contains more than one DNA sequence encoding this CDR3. DNA for the CDR3: TGTGCCAGCAGTCTTACAGGGCCATATAATGAAGCTTTCTTT. Protein sequence: CASSLTGPYNEAFF. V usage is TRBV28 and J usage is TRBJ1-1; possibly TRBD1 for D (6 bases). Per germline, CDR1 MDHEN and CDR2 SYDVKM. The length of the CDR3 is 14 residues. V lost 5 bases and J lost 7, with 17 bases in between.

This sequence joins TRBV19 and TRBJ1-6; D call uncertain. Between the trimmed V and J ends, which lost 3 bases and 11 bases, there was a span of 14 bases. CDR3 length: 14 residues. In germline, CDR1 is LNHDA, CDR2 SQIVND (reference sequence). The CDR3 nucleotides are TGTGCCAGTAGTATCCCGTCGGACGCTACACCCCTCCACTTT. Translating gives CASSIPSDATPLHF.

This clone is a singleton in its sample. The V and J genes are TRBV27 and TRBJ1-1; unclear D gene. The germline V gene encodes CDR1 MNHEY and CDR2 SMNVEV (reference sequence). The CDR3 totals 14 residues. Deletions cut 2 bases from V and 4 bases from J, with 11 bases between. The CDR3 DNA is TGTGCCAGCAGTTTACGGGTGTTCGGCACTGAAGCTTTCTTT. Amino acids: CASSLRVFGTEAFF.

CDR3 sequence reads: CASNRNRQETQYF. The CDR3 DNA follows: TGTGCCAGCAATCGAAACCGACAAGAGACCCAGTACTTC. The chain has TRBV28 and TRBJ2-5; D not certain. The germline V gene encodes CDR1 MDHEN and CDR2 SYDVKM. Trimming took off 7 bases at V and 2 bases at J, with 11 bases between the two ends. CDR3 length equals 13 residues. Using reference TRBV28 and TRBJ2-5 for the parts outside the CDR3, the full variable domain is DVKVTQSSRYLVKRTGEKVFLECVQDMDHENMFWYRQDPGLGLRLIYFSYDVKMKEKGDIPEGYSVSREKKERFSLILESASTNQTSMYLCASNRNRQETQYFGPGTRLLVL.

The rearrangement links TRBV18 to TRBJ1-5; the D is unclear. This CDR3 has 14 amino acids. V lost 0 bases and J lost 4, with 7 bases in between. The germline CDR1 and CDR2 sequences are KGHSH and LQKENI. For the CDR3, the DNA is TGTGCCAGCTCACCACCCGGGCTAAATCAGCCCCAGCATTTT. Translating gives CASSPPGLNQPQHF.

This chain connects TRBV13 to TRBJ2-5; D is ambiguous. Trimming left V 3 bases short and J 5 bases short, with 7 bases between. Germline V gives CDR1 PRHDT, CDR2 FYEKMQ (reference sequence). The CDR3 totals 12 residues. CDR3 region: CASSFPHETQYF. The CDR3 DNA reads TGTGCCAGCAGCTTCCCTCACGAGACCCAGTACTTC.

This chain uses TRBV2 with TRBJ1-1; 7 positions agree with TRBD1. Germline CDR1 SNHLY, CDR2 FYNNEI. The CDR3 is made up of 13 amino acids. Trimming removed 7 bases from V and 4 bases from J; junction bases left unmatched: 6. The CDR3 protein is CASKGAVSTEAFF. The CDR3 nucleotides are TGTGCCAGCAAGGGGGCGGTGAGCACTGAAGCTTTCTTT.

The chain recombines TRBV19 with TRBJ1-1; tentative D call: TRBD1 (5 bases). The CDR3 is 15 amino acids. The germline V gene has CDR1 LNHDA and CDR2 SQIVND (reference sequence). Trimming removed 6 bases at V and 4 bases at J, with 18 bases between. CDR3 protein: CASRLNLGGGTEAFF. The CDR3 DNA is TGTGCCAGTAGGCTGAACCTGGGTGGGGGCACTGAAGCTTTCTTT.

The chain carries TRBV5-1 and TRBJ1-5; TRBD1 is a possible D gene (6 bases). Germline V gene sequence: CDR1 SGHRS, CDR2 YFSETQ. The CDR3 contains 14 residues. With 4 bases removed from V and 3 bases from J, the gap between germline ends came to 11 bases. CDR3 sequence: CASSPTGNNQPQHF. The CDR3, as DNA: TGCGCCAGCAGCCCCACAGGGAACAATCAGCCCCAGCATTTT.

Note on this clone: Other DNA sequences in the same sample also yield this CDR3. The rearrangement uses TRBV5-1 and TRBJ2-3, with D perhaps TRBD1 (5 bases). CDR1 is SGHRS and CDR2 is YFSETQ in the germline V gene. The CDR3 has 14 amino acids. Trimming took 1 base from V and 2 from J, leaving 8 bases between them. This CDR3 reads CASSLQGFTDTQYF. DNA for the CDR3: TGCGCCAGCAGCTTGCAGGGCTTCACAGATACGCAGTATTTT.